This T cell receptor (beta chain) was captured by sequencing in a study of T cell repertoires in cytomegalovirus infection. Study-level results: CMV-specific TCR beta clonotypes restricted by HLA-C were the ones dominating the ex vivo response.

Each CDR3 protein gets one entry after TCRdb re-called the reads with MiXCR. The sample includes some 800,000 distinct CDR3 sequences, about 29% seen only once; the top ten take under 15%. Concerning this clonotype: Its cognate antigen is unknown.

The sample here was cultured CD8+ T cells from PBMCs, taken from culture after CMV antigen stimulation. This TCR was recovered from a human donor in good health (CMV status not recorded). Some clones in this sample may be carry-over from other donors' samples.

CDR3 in amino acids: CASSPGTFGEQYV. In DNA, the CDR3 is TGTGCCAGCAGTCCGGGGACCTTTGGTGAGCAGTACGTC. This sequence joins TRBV25-1 and TRBJ2-7; D might be TRBD1 or TRBD2, each matching 5 bases. Germline V lookup: CDR1 MGHDK, CDR2 SYGVNS. This CDR3 is built from 13 residues. The V and J ends lost 5 bases and 7 bases respectively, with 15 bases between them.